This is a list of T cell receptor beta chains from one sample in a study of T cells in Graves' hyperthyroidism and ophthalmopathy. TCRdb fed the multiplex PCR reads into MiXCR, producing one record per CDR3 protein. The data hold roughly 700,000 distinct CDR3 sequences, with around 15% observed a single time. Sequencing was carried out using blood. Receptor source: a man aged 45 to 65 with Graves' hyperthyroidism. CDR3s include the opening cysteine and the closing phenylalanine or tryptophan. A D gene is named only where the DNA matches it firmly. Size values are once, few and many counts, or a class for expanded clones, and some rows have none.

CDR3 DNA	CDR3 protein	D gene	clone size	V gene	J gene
TGTGCCAGCAGTTTAGGGCAGGAAAACAAAAAACTGTTTTTT	CASSLGQENKKLFF	-	many	TRBV12-3/TRBV12-4	TRBJ1-4
TGTGCCAGCAGCTTTCACGAAGCCGGCGAGCAGTACTTC	CASSFHEAGEQYF	-	-	TRBV7-9	TRBJ2-7
TGCAGCGTTGATGTGGGACAGGGGGCTTTCTATGGCTACACCTTC	CSVDVGQGAFYGYTF	TRBD1	-	TRBV29-1	TRBJ1-2
TGTGCCACCTTAAACGGGGGATCCTATAATTCACCCCTCCACTTT	CATLNGGSYNSPLHF	-	many	TRBV6-1	TRBJ1-6
TGTGCCAGCAGCCCCCGGGACAGGGGATATGAAAAACTGTTTTTT	CASSPRDRGYEKLFF	TRBD1	few	TRBV3-1	TRBJ1-4
TGTGCCAGCAGTTACAATGGGGGAGGGCTCTCCTACAATGAGCAGTTCTTC	CASSYNGGGLSYNEQFF	TRBD2	many	TRBV6-2/TRBV6-3	TRBJ2-1
TGTGCCAGCAGCCAAGGACTAGTGGTAGATACGCAGTATTTT	CASSQGLVVDTQYF	-	-	TRBV3-1	TRBJ2-3
TGTGCCAGCAGCCGACAGGGTGTAGGCACTGAAGCTTTCTTT	CASSRQGVGTEAFF	TRBD1	many	TRBV28	TRBJ1-1
TGTGCCAGCAGCGAAAGACAGGGTCCCTACGAGCAGTACTTC	CASSERQGPYEQYF	TRBD1	many	TRBV6-1	TRBJ2-7
TGTGCCAGCAGCGGATGGCGACTAGCGGGAGGGACTAGCACAGATACGCAGTATTTT	CASSGWRLAGGTSTDTQYF	TRBD2	many	TRBV7-9	TRBJ2-3
TGCGCCAGCAGCACCTTAGCGGGCGTAGGGGAAGAGACCCAGTACTTC	CASSTLAGVGEETQYF	TRBD2	few	TRBV5-1	TRBJ2-5
TGTGCCAGTAGTAGGGGTTTCGCAGGGGGCACTGAAGCTTTCTTT	CASSRGFAGGTEAFF	TRBD1	few	TRBV19	TRBJ1-1
TGTGCCAGCAGCAACGCTGGAAACACCATATATTTT	CASSNAGNTIYF	-	many	TRBV6-1	TRBJ1-3
TGTGCCAGCAGCCAAGGAAATTACCAGAGTGGAGGCTACACCTTC	CASSQGNYQSGGYTF	-	-	TRBV3-1	TRBJ1-2
TGTGCCAGCAGGCCTACAGGGCCGGAGACCCAGTACTTC	CASRPTGPETQYF	-	many	TRBV6-1	TRBJ2-5
TGTGCCAGCAGCTTAGAAAGGACAGGCCCAAATGAAAAACTGTTTTTT	CASSLERTGPNEKLFF	TRBD1	many	TRBV7-2	TRBJ1-4
TGTGCCAGCAGTGAAACCGGGACTGGCTACTACAATGAGCAGTTCTTC	CASSETGTGYYNEQFF	-	-	TRBV9	TRBJ2-1
TGTGCCAGCAGCCCCTGGGACAGGGAGGACTATGGCTACACCTTC	CASSPWDREDYGYTF	TRBD1	many	TRBV7-8	TRBJ1-2
TGTGCCAGCAGCCAACAGGGGGGTGAAGCTTTCTTT	CASSQQGGEAFF	TRBD1	few	TRBV6-2/TRBV6-3	TRBJ1-1
TGTGCCAGCAGTTTAAGTTCCGGTTCTGGCTACACCTTC	CASSLSSGSGYTF	-	many	TRBV27	TRBJ1-2
TGTGCCAGCAGCCCCCCCGGGACAGTGAACACTGAAGCTTTCTTT	CASSPPGTVNTEAFF	TRBD1	-	TRBV7-9	TRBJ1-1
TGTGCCAGCAGGGGACAGTCAAACAACGGGGAGCTGTTTTTT	CASRGQSNNGELFF	TRBD1	many	TRBV2	TRBJ2-2
TGTGCCAGCACCCTCCGGGGGAGTTACAATGAGCAGTTCTTC	CASTLRGSYNEQFF	-	many	TRBV11-1	TRBJ2-1
TGCAGTGCCTCCGGTCAGGATTTCTTTGACTATGGCTACACCTTC	CSASGQDFFDYGYTF	-	few	TRBV20-1	TRBJ1-2
TGTGCCAGCAGTTTAATCGAGCGGGAGAACAATGAGCAGTTCTTC	CASSLIERENNEQFF	TRBD2	-	TRBV12-3/TRBV12-4	TRBJ2-1
TGCGCCAGCAGGCCGACTAGCGGGGGCTCTGGGGCCAACGTCCTGACTTTC	CASRPTSGGSGANVLTF	TRBD2	few	TRBV10-2	TRBJ2-6
TGTGCCAGCAGTCACCACGTCTCACCGATTCTCGGGGCTGCCGGGGCCAACGTCCTGACTTTC	CASSHHVSPILGAAGANVLTF	-	few	TRBV6-5	TRBJ2-6
TGTGCCAGCAACGTACTAGCGGGACTCCCCCTTTTTGGGTACAATGAGCAGTTCTTC	CASNVLAGLPLFGYNEQFF	TRBD2	-	TRBV12-3/TRBV12-4	TRBJ2-1
TGTGCCATCGGGACTAGCGGGAGGAACGAGCAGTACTTC	CAIGTSGRNEQYF	TRBD2	few	TRBV10-3	TRBJ2-7
TGTGCCATCAGTGGGCTTTTAAGACTAGCGGATGTGGATACGCAGTATTTT	CAISGLLRLADVDTQYF	TRBD2	-	TRBV10-3	TRBJ2-3
TGCAGCGCCGTGACAGGGATTGGGGAAAAACTGTTTTTT	CSAVTGIGEKLFF	TRBD1	few	TRBV29-1	TRBJ1-4
TGCGCCAGCAGCCAGGGACTAGCGGGAGAGACCCAGTACTTC	CASSQGLAGETQYF	TRBD2	-	TRBV4-3	TRBJ2-5
TGTGCCAGTAGTATAGCAGGGGGTGATCAGCCCCAGCATTTT	CASSIAGGDQPQHF	TRBD1	many	TRBV19	TRBJ1-5
TGTGCCTGGACCAAGGGAGGCACCGGGGAGCTGTTTTTT	CAWTKGGTGELFF	-	few	TRBV30	TRBJ2-2
TGTGCCATCAGTGAGTCGGACCCCTACAATGAGCAGTTCTTC	CAISESDPYNEQFF	-	few	TRBV10-3	TRBJ2-1
TGTGCCAGCAGTGATACCTCGTACGGGAGGGCTGCAGATACGCAGTATTTT	CASSDTSYGRAADTQYF	TRBD2	-	TRBV28	TRBJ2-3
TGTGCCAGCAGTTGGGTCCGCTACGAGCAGTACTTC	CASSWVRYEQYF	-	many	TRBV27	TRBJ2-7
TGTGCCAGCAGACTACTAGCGGGAGGGCCACATGAGCAGTTCTTC	CASRLLAGGPHEQFF	TRBD2	many	TRBV7-2	TRBJ2-1
TGTGCCAGCAGTTTTCGCTCGACCGGGACTAGCGGGAGAGATGAGCAGTTCTTC	CASSFRSTGTSGRDEQFF	TRBD2	many	TRBV12-3/TRBV12-4	TRBJ2-1
TGCGCCAGCAGTGCGTCTACCCTAGCGGGAGAAGGGAATGAGCAGTTCTTC	CASSASTLAGEGNEQFF	TRBD2	-	TRBV10-1	TRBJ2-1
TGTGCCAGCAGATACGACAGGGCGTCCTACGAGCAGTACTTC	CASRYDRASYEQYF	TRBD1	many	TRBV11-2	TRBJ2-7